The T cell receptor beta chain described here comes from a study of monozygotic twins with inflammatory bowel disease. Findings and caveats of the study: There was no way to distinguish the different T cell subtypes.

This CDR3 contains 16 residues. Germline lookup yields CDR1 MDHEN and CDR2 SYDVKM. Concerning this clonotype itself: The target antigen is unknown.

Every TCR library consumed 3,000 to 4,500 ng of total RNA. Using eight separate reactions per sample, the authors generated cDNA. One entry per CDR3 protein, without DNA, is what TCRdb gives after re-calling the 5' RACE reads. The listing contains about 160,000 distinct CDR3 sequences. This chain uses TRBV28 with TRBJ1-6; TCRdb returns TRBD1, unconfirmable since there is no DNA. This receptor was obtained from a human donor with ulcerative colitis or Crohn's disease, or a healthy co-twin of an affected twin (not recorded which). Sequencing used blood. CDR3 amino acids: CASSPGGLSYNSPLHF.